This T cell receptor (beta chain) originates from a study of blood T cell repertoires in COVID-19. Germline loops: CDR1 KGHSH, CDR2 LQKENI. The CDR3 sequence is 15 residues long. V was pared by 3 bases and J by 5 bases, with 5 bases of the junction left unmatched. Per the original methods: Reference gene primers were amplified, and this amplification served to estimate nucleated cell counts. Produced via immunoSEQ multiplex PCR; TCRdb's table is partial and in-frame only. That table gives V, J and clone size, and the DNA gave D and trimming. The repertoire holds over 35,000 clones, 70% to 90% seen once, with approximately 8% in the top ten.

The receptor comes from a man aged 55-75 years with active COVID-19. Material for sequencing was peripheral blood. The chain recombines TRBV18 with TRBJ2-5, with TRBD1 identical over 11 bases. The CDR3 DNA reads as TGTGCCAGCTCACCTGGGACAGGGGGGCAGGAGACCCAGTACTTC. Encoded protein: CASSPGTGGQETQYF.